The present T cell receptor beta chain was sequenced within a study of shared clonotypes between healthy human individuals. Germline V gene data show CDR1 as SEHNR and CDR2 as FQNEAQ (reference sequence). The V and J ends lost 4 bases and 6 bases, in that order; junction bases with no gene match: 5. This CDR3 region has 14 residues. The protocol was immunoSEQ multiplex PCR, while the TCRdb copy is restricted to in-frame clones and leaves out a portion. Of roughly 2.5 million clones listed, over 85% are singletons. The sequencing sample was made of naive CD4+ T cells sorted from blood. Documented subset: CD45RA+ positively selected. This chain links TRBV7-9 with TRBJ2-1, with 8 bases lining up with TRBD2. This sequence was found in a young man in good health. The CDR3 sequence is CASSSGLDPNEQFF. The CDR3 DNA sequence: TGTGCCAGCAGCTCGGGACTAGATCCCAATGAGCAGTTCTTC.